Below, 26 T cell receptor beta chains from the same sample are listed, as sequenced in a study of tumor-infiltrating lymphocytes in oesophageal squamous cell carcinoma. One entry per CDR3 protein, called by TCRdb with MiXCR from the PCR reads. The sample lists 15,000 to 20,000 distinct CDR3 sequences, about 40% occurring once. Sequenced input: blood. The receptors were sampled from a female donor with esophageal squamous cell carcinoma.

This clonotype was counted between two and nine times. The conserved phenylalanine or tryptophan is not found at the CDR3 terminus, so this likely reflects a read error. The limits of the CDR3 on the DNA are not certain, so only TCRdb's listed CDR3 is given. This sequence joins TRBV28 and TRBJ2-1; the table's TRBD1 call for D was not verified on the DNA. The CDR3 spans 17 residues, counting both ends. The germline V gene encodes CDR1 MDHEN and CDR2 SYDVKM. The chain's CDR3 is CASIAGEYKVYGYTFGS.

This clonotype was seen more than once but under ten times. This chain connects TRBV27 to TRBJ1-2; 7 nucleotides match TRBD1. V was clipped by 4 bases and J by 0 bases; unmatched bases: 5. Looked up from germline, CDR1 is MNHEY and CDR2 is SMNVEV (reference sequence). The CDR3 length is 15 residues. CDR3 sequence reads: CASSSPGTANYGYTF. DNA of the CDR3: TGTGCCAGCAGTTCCCCCGGGACAGCTAACTATGGCTACACCTTC.

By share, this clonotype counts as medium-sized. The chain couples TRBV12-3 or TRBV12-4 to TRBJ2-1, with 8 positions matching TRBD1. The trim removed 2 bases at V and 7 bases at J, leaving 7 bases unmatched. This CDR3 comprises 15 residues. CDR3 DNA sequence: TGTGCCAGCAGTTTAAGGCAGGGGGCTGAAAATGAGCAGTTCTTC. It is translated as CASSLRQGAENEQFF.

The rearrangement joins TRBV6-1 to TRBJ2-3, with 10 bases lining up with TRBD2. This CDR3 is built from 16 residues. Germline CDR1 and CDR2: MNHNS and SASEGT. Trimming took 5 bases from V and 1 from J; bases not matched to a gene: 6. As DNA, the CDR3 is TGTGCCAGCAGTCCCTTCGGACTAGCGGGCACAGATACGCAGTATTTT. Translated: CASSPFGLAGTDTQYF.

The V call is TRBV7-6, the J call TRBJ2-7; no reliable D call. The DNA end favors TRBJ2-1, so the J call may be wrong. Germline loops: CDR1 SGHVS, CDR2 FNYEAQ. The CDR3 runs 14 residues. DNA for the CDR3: TGTGCCAGCAGCTTAGGGCGAAGCTACAATGAGCAGTTCTTC. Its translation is CASSLGRSYNEQFF.

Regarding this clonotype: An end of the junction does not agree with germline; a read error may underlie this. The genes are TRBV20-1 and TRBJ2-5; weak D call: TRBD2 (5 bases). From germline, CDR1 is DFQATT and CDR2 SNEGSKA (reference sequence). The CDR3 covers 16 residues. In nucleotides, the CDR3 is TGCAGTGCTAGGAAGGACTCCACTGCGGGTGGTTCACCCCTCCACTTC. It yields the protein CSARKDSTAGGSPLHF.

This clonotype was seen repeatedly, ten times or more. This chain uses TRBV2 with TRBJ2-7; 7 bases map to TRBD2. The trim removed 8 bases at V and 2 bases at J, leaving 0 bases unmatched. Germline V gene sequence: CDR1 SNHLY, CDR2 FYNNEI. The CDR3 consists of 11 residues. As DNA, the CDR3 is TGTGCCAGCGGGGGGGCCTACGAGCAGTACTTC. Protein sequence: CASGGAYEQYF.

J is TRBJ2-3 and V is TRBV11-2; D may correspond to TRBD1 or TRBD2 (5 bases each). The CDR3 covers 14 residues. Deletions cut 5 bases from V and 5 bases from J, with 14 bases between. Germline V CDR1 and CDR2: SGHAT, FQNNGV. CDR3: CASSPPLGVDTQYF. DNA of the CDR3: TGTGCCAGCAGCCCCCCCTTGGGGGTAGATACGCAGTATTTT.

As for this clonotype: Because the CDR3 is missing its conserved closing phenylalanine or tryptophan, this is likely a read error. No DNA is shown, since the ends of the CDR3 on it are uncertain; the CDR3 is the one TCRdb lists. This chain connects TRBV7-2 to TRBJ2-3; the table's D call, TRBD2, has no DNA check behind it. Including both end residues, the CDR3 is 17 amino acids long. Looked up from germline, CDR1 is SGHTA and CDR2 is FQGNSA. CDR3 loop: CASSLELAGDNEQFFGP.

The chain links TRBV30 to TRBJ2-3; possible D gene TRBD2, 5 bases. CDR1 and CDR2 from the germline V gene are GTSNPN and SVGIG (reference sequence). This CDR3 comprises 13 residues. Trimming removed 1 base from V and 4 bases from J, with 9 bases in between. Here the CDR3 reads CAWSGLRADTQYF. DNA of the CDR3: TGTGCCTGGAGTGGTTTGAGGGCAGATACGCAGTATTTT. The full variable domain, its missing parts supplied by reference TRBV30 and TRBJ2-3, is SQTIHQWPATLVQPVGSPLSLECTVEGTSNPNLYWYRQAAGRGLQLLFYSVGIGQISSEVPQNLSASRPQDRQFILSSKKLLLSDSGFYLCAWSGLRADTQYFGPGTRLTVL.

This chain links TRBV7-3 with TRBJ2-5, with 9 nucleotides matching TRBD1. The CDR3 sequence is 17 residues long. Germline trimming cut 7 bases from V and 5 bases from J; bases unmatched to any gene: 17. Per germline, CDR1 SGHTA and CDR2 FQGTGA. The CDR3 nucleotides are TGTGCCAGCATCTCTGACAGGGGGAGATCCCTAATCGAGACCCAGTACTTC. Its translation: CASISDRGRSLIETQYF.

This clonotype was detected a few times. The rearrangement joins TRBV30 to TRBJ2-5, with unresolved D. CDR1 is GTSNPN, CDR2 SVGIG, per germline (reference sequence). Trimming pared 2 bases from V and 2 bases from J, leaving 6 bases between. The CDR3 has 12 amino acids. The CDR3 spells CAWSRQQETQYF. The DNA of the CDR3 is TGTGCCTGGAGTCGGCAGCAAGAGACCCAGTACTTC.

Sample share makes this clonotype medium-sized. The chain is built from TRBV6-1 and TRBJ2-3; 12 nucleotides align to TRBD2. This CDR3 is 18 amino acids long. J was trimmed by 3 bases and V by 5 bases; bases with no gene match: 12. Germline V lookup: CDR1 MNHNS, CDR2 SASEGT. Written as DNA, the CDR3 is TGTGCCAGCAGTCTATCTAGCGGGGGGGCCGTTTCTACAGATACGCAGTATTTT. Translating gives CASSLSSGGAVSTDTQYF.

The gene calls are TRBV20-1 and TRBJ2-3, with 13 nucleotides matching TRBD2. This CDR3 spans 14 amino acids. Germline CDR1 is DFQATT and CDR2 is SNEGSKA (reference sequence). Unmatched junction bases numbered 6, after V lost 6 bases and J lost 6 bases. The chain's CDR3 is CSASRTSGSDTQYF. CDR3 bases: TGCAGTGCATCCAGGACTAGCGGGAGTGATACGCAGTATTTT.

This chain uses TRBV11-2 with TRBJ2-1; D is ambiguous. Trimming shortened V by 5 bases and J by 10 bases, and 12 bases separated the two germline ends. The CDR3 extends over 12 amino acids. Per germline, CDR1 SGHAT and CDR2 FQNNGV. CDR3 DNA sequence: TGTGCCAGCAGCCCGCAGGCCTACGAGCAGTTCTTC. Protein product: CASSPQAYEQFF. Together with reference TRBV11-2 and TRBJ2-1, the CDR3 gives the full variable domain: EAGVAQSPRYKIIEKRQSVAFWCNPISGHATLYWYQQILGQGPKLLIQFQNNGVVDDSQLPKDRFSAERLKGVDSTLKIQPAKLEDSAVYLCASSPQAYEQFFGPGTRLTVL.

This CDR3 reads CASSLNPRGSSYNEQFF. CDR3 nucleotide sequence: TGTGCCAGCAGCTTAAACCCCCGGGGGAGCTCCTACAATGAGCAGTTCTTC. V and J are TRBV7-3 and TRBJ2-1; D perhaps matches TRBD2 (6 bases). The germline CDR1 and CDR2 sequences are SGHTA and FQGTGA. V lost 1 base and J 0 bases, leaving 13 bases between the germline ends. CDR3 length equals 17 residues.

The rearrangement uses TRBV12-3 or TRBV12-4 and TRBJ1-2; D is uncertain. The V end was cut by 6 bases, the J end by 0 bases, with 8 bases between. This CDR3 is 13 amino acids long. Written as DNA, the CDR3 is TGTGCCAGCAGCCGCGGAGCTAACTATGGCTACACCTTC. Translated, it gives CASSRGANYGYTF.

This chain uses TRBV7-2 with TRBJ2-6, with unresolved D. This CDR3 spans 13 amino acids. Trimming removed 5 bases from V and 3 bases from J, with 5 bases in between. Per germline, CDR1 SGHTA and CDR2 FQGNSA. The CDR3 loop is CASSPIGANVLTF. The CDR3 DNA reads TGTGCCAGCAGCCCAATTGGGGCCAACGTCCTGACTTTC.

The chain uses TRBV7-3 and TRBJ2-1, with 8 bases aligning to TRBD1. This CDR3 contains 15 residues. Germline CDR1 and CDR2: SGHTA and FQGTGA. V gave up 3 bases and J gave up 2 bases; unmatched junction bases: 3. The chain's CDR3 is CASSFGQGTYNEQFF. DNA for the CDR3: TGTGCCAGCAGCTTCGGACAGGGAACCTACAATGAGCAGTTCTTC.

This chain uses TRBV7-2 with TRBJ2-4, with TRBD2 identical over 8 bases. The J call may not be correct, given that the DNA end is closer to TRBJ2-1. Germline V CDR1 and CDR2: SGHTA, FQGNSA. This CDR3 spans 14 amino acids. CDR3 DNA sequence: TGTGCCAGCAGCGCCGGGACTAGTGTAAATGAGCAGTTCTTC. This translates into CASSAGTSVNEQFF.

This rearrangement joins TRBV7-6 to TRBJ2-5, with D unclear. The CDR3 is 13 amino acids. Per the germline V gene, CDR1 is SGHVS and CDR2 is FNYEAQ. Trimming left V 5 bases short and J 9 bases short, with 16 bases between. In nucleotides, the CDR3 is TGTGCCAGCAGCCCCGGGCCTCACGGAGCCCAGTACTTC. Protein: CASSPGPHGAQYF.

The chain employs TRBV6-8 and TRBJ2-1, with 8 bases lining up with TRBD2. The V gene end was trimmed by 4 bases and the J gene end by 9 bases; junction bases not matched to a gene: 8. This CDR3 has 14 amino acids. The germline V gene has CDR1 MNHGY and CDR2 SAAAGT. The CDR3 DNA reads TGTGCCAGCAGTTTGGGCGGGAGGAGGAGTGAGCAGTTCTTC. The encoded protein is CASSLGGRRSEQFF.

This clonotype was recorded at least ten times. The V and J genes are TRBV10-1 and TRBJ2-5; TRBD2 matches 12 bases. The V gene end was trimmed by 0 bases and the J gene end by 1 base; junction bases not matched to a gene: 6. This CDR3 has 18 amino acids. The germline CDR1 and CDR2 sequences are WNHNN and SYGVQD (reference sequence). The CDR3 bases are TGCGCCAGCAGTGAGTCTCCGACTAGCGGGAGCCCCCAAGAGACCCAGTACTTC. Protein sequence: CASSESPTSGSPQETQYF.

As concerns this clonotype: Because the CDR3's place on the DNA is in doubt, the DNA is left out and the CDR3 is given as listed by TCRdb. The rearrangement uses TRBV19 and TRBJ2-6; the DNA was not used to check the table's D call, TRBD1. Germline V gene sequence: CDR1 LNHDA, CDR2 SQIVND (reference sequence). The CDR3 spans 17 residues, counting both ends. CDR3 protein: CASSPQGQSNYGYTFGF.

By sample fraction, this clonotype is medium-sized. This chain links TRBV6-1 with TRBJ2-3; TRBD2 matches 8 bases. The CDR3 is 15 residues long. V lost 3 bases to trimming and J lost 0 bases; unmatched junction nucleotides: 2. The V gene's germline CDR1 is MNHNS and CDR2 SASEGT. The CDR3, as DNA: TGTGCCAGCAGTGACGCTAGCGGGAGCACAGATACGCAGTATTTT. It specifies CASSDASGSTDTQYF.

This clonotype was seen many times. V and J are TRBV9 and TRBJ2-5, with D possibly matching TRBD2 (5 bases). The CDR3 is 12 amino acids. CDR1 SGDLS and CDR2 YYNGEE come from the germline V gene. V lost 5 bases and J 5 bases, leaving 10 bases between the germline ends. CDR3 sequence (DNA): TGTGCCAGCAGTGAGGCGGGCGAGACCCAGTACTTC. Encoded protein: CASSEAGETQYF.